The clone carrying this T cell receptor beta chain has more than one count but fewer than ten. These data are taken from a study of PD-L1 blockade in urothelial cancer. The V gene's germline CDR1 is SGHKS and CDR2 YYEKEE (reference sequence). The CDR3 consists of 15 residues. V shed 1 base and J shed 3 bases, with 14 bases lying between them. Some clones are missing from TCRdb's copy, which holds only in-frame ones; the method was immunoSEQ multiplex PCR. Seen here are approximately 24,000 clones, around 88% observed once, and the top ten hold less than 4%. The source was PBMCs, collected around atezolizumab (anti-PD-L1) treatment. The sequence was obtained from a man aged 50-59 years with urothelial cancer. The gene calls are TRBV5-5 and TRBJ2-7; the D gene is possibly TRBD1 (5 bases). The CDR3 DNA is TGTGCCAGCAGCTTGTTGTTCCTGGGGCACTACGAGCAGTACTTC. It encodes CASSLLFLGHYEQYF.